The next 3 T cell receptor beta chains were all read from a single sample in a study of T cell responses to AZD1222 COVID-19 vaccine. Here immunoSEQ multiplex PCR was the method, and the copy in TCRdb shows in-frame clones only, minus some. The sample consists of around 140,000 clones, roughly 93% of them appearing once. The sample was peripheral blood, taken on day 0 of AZD1222 vaccination. The receptors were gathered from an adult in good health.

The rearrangement links TRBV28 to TRBJ2-3; 14 bases are a match to TRBD2. Looked up from germline, CDR1 is MDHEN and CDR2 is SYDVKM. This CDR3 region has 21 residues. With V trimmed by 6 bases and J by 1 base, 18 bases remained unmatched. CDR3 amino acids: CASRQRPGLAGAQARTDTQYF. The DNA for the CDR3 is TGTGCCAGCAGGCAACGTCCGGGACTAGCGGGAGCCCAAGCCCGCACAGATACGCAGTATTTT.

V gene TRBV7-2 combines with J gene TRBJ2-7; tentative D call: TRBD1 (6 bases). The V and J ends lost 5 bases and 3 bases respectively, with 14 bases between them. This CDR3 region has 14 residues. Germline V gives CDR1 SGHTA, CDR2 FQGNSA. The CDR3 nucleotides are TGTGCCAGCAGCCAGCAAGGACAGCTCTACGAGCAGTACTTC. Its protein product is CASSQQGQLYEQYF.

This clone is a singleton in its sample. The chain joins TRBV5-6 to TRBJ2-1, with a weak D call TRBD2 (5 bases). V was shortened by 0 bases and J by 6 bases, with 16 bases between the two germline ends. The CDR3 contains 16 residues. Germline V lookup: CDR1 SGHDT, CDR2 YYEEEE. The CDR3 here is CASSLVVASAGNEQFF. The CDR3 nucleotides are TGTGCCAGCAGCTTGGTTGTGGCGTCGGCGGGCAATGAGCAGTTCTTC.